This T cell receptor (beta chain) comes out of a study of cytomegalovirus exposure and HLA in healthy donors. Study findings and constraints: Cytomegalovirus-associated status was assigned to 150 to 200 TCR beta chains. It was assumed in the presence/absence analyses that sequencing depth was roughly uniform across donors.

With respect to this clone: Its antigen is undetermined.

The CDR3 totals 16 residues. CDR1 and CDR2 (germline): SQVTM, ANQGSEA. V shed 1 base, J shed 4 bases, and the junction held 7 bases outside the gene matches. PCR used 60 Vbeta primers and 13 Jbeta primers. Some clones are missing from TCRdb's copy, which holds only in-frame ones; the method was immunoSEQ multiplex PCR. This repertoire shows approximately 170,000 clones, around three quarters found once; its top ten account for roughly 1.5%. The sequence was collected from a man between 40 and 49 years old in good health and CMV-seronegative. Input material: PBMCs. The chain joins TRBV29-1 to TRBJ1-2; the match to TRBD1 covers 12 bases. CDR3 DNA: TGCAGCGTTGAAGGCAAGGGACAGGGGGCCGCCTATGGCTACACCTTC. Translation gives CSVEGKGQGAAYGYTF.